This T cell receptor beta chain was identified during a study of multiple sclerosis patients with progressive multifocal leukoencephalopathy. Study-level findings and limits: Clones expanded at PML were already present before and during natalizumab.

This clone turned up a few times. What it binds is unknown. Time point denoted: time of PML onset. PML was confirmed by JC virus DNA in cerebrospinal fluid. The protocol was immunoSEQ multiplex PCR, while the TCRdb copy is restricted to in-frame clones and leaves out a portion. This table has 30,000 to 35,000 clones, 87% appearing once. Trimming took off 9 bases at V and 0 bases at J, with 11 bases between the two ends. The CDR3 covers 14 residues. Germline V lookup: CDR1 WSHSY, CDR2 SAAADI. The chain combines TRBV10-2 with TRBJ2-2, with a possible D match to TRBD2 (5 bases). The material sequenced was PBMCs, taken from a patient treated with natalizumab. The source of this sequence is a human donor with progressive multifocal leukoencephalopathy. CDR3 bases: TGCGCCAGGCTAGGACTGGCGAACACCGGGGAGCTGTTTTTT. It codes for CARLGLANTGELFF.